The rows below give T cell receptor beta chains drawn from one sample of a study of T-cell memory formation after mild COVID-19. From the 5' RACE reads, TCRdb called clonotypes with MiXCR, one entry per CDR3 protein. This sample carries approximately 350,000 distinct CDR3 sequences, over 25% of them seen once, and the ten largest clones take approximately 13%. Specimen: PBMCs or a T cell subset sorted from them (not recorded which). The receptors were gathered from an adult woman who had mild COVID-19 (a few samples of this study predate the infection). Cell type and time point are not known. CDR3s include the opening cysteine and the closing phenylalanine or tryptophan.

CDR3: CASSSTDRLVNTEAFF; V: TRBV7-9; J: TRBJ1-1
CDR3: CASSLGTGKGADTPQYF; V: TRBV5-1; J: TRBJ2-3
CDR3: CASSLDFFGGLNTGELFF; V: TRBV11-2; J: TRBJ2-2
CDR3: CSVYVGVEAFF; V: TRBV20-1; J: TRBJ1-1
CDR3: CASSDGSVSSTDTQYF; V: TRBV6-1; J: TRBJ2-3
CDR3: CASTEGPDRGLAGGPGSYNEQFF; V: TRBV9; J: TRBJ2-1
CDR3: CASSEEEGIQRRTNQPQHF; V: TRBV25-1; J: TRBJ1-5
CDR3: CASSSSQGWELFF; V: TRBV11-2; J: TRBJ2-2
CDR3: CASSPWEGQHTF; V: TRBV5-5; J: TRBJ1-2
CDR3: CSVDRGTGGNEQYF; V: TRBV29-1; J: TRBJ2-7
CDR3: CSVDRGFSYNEQFF; V: TRBV29-1; J: TRBJ2-1
CDR3: CASSEAQGFGEKLFF; V: TRBV2; J: TRBJ1-4
CDR3: CASSMFGRGDYNEQFF; V: TRBV19; J: TRBJ2-1
CDR3: CASNLGQGAVYGYTF; V: TRBV5-1; J: TRBJ1-2
CDR3: CASSIVFNTGELFF; V: TRBV19; J: TRBJ2-2
CDR3: CASSQDKGSNTEAFF; V: TRBV3-1; J: TRBJ1-1
CDR3: CASSYDGRPNTEAFF; V: TRBV6-6; J: TRBJ1-1
CDR3: CAISKLAGRTLYEQYF; V: TRBV10-3; J: TRBJ2-7
CDR3: CASSMTLTISYEQYF; V: TRBV12-3/TRBV12-4; J: TRBJ2-7
CDR3: CASSRGTQNPNYGYTF; V: TRBV5-1; J: TRBJ1-2
CDR3: CATSRDSGGDNQPQHF; V: TRBV15; J: TRBJ1-5
CDR3: CASSVEGARWFLSSTEAFF; V: TRBV9; J: TRBJ1-1
CDR3: CSARSAAGTQYF; V: TRBV20-1; J: TRBJ2-3
CDR3: CASSYSSGAAYEQYF; V: TRBV6-2/TRBV6-3; J: TRBJ2-7
CDR3: CASSEAPTSGSEYEQYF; V: TRBV2; J: TRBJ2-7
CDR3: CASSQDWGGETQYF; V: TRBV4-2; J: TRBJ2-5
CDR3: CASSFATGSHNEQFF; V: TRBV7-9; J: TRBJ2-1
CDR3: CASSLSSGASYEQYF; V: TRBV7-9; J: TRBJ2-7
CDR3: CSVGPGSNEQFF; V: TRBV29-1; J: TRBJ2-1
CDR3: CASSLAVHQETQYF; V: TRBV5-1; J: TRBJ2-5
CDR3: CASSSQVTGTEAFF; V: TRBV12-3/TRBV12-4; J: TRBJ1-1
CDR3: CSARRVGLSTDTQYF; V: TRBV20-1; J: TRBJ2-3
CDR3: CASSYSDTSTEAFF; V: TRBV6-2/TRBV6-3; J: TRBJ1-1
CDR3: CASTVLARAYNEQFF; V: TRBV5-4; J: TRBJ2-1
CDR3: CASSGPGLAGADTQYF; V: TRBV13; J: TRBJ2-3
CDR3: CSARELLRTSGRKETQYF; V: TRBV20-1; J: TRBJ2-5
CDR3: CATSDKGQGQEQFF; V: TRBV24-1; J: TRBJ2-1
CDR3: CASSYSRNFRTGGELNTEAFF; V: TRBV6-2/TRBV6-3; J: TRBJ1-1
CDR3: CAWTEGSPLHF; V: TRBV30; J: TRBJ1-6
CDR3: CASSLPTLFYNEQFF; V: TRBV28; J: TRBJ2-1
CDR3: CASSLDSDSEQFF; V: TRBV5-1; J: TRBJ2-1
CDR3: CASSLEVVWSSYNEQFF; V: TRBV7-9; J: TRBJ2-1
CDR3: CASSSQEDPYEQYF; V: TRBV11-3; J: TRBJ2-7
CDR3: CASSPTAGPGNEQFF; V: TRBV7-9; J: TRBJ2-1
CDR3: CASSSPGQGNYGYTF; V: TRBV5-1; J: TRBJ1-2
CDR3: CASSVDPGVNSPLHF; V: TRBV9; J: TRBJ1-6
CDR3: CASTLDRVRKEKLFF; V: TRBV11-2; J: TRBJ1-4
CDR3: CASSPRTIRNEKLFF; V: TRBV3-1; J: TRBJ1-4
CDR3: CATSKVSQPQHF; V: TRBV15; J: TRBJ1-5
CDR3: CASSLEYSGKVAFF; V: TRBV7-9; J: TRBJ1-1
CDR3: CASSPGVQGYEEQYF; V: TRBV7-9; J: TRBJ2-7
CDR3: CASSWDTNTEAFF; V: TRBV5-5; J: TRBJ1-1
CDR3: CASSPGLNEQFF; V: TRBV12-3/TRBV12-4; J: TRBJ2-1
CDR3: CASSLAGNYEQYF; V: TRBV7-9; J: TRBJ2-7
CDR3: CASSSPWDRTYEQYF; V: TRBV9; J: TRBJ2-7
CDR3: CASTSGAMKQYF; V: TRBV12-3/TRBV12-4; J: TRBJ2-3
CDR3: CASTYRVAGGPYEQYF; V: TRBV6-5; J: TRBJ2-7
CDR3: CASSYGLGLFYEQYF; V: TRBV6-2/TRBV6-3; J: TRBJ2-7
CDR3: CASSRLRTSGATQYF; V: TRBV6-2/TRBV6-3; J: TRBJ2-3
CDR3: CAWSVQAYSNQPQHF; V: TRBV30; J: TRBJ1-5